This T cell receptor beta chain was sequenced for a study of blood T cell repertoires in COVID-19. The CDR3 loop spans 15 amino acids. Germline loops: CDR1 MNHNY, CDR2 SVGAGI (reference sequence). The V and J ends lost 6 bases and 2 bases, in that order; junction bases with no gene match: 7. Data came from immunoSEQ multiplex PCR; TCRdb stores just in-frame clones and leaves some out. The sample comprises 120,000 to 150,000 clones, about 82% of which are singletons, and about 8% rests with the top ten. The sample taken for sequencing was peripheral blood. The clonotype comes from a woman between 55 and 75 years old with acute or convalescent COVID-19. The chain has TRBV6-6 and TRBJ1-3; 7 bases map to TRBD1. The CDR3, as DNA: TGTGCCAGCAGGCGGACAGGAGTTCCTGGAAACACCATATATTTT. Residues: CASRRTGVPGNTIYF.